The next 18 T cell receptor beta chains were all read from a single sample in a study of memory CD4+ T cells and cytomegalovirus serostatus. Profiled with immunoSEQ multiplex PCR; TCRdb holds only in-frame clones, not every one. The sample shows about 75,000 clones, around 78% of them seen only once. The sort gate was single viable CD3+CD4+CD8-CD45RO+ cells for memory CD4+ T cells. Sequencing was performed on memory CD4+ T cells from blood. The receptors come from an adult in good health and CMV-seropositive.

The CDR3 reads CASSGPNSPGGAFF. Written as DNA, the CDR3 is TGTGCCAGCAGCGGACCGAACTCACCAGGCGGGGCTTTCTTT. The chain combines TRBV9 with TRBJ1-1; no reliable D call. The CDR3 runs to 14 residues. The V gene lost 3 bases and the J gene lost 11 bases, with 20 bases spanning the gap. Per germline, CDR1 SGDLS and CDR2 YYNGEE.

Comments on this clone: Within the sample, other DNA sequences also encode this same CDR3. This chain uses TRBV27 with TRBJ1-2, with D possibly TRBD1 on 6 matching bases. The ends were cut back, 2 bases at V and 6 bases at J, with 7 bases in the middle. Germline CDR1 MNHEY, CDR2 SMNVEV (reference sequence). The CDR3 sequence is 12 residues long. The CDR3 reads CASSLRGNGYTF. In DNA form, the CDR3 reads TGTGCCAGCAGTTTAAGGGGGAATGGCTACACCTTC.

The chain links TRBV5-1 to TRBJ2-3; D may be TRBD2 (6 bases). V dropped 0 bases and J dropped 5 bases, with 10 bases sitting between them. Germline CDR1 and CDR2: SGHRS and YFSETQ. The CDR3 is 14 residues long. CDR3 sequence: CASSLVQGGDTQYF. CDR3 coding DNA: TGCGCCAGCAGCTTGGTCCAGGGAGGAGATACGCAGTATTTT.

The rearrangement joins TRBV7-2 to TRBJ2-6; D uncertain. Trimming left V 5 bases short and J 5 bases short, with 13 bases between. Germline lookup yields CDR1 SGHTA and CDR2 FQGNSA. This CDR3 contains 15 residues. This CDR3 is CASSPQSSRANVLTF. The CDR3 DNA reads TGTGCCAGCAGCCCACAATCATCTCGGGCCAACGTCCTGACTTTC. The full variable domain, with the rest looked up from reference TRBV7-2 and TRBJ2-6, is GAGVSQSPSNKVTEKGKDVELRCDPISGHTALYWYRQSLGQGLEFLIYFQGNSAPDKSGLPSDRFSAERTGGSVSTLTIQRTQQEDSAVYLCASSPQSSRANVLTFGAGSRLTVL.

This chain links TRBV10-1 with TRBJ1-1; D gene ambiguous. V lost 3 bases, J lost 4 bases, and 6 bases lay in between. Looked up from germline, CDR1 is WNHNN and CDR2 is SYGVQD (reference sequence). There are 12 residues in the CDR3. The CDR3 spells CASSDGGTEAFF. The CDR3 DNA sequence: TGCGCCAGCAGTGATGGAGGCACTGAAGCTTTCTTT.

V is TRBV5-4 and J is TRBJ2-7; tentatively, D is TRBD1 or TRBD2 (6 bases each). V was cut by 0 bases and J by 0 bases, with 13 bases left in between. Germline CDR1 SGHNT, CDR2 YYREEE (reference sequence). This CDR3 is 16 amino acids long. For the CDR3, the DNA is TGTGCCAGCAGCTTGGAGGGGAGGACAGCCTCCTACGAGCAGTACGTC. Protein sequence: CASSLEGRTASYEQYV.

V gene TRBV27 combines with J gene TRBJ2-1; a weak D match, TRBD2 (6 bases). The CDR3 length is 16 residues. Germline values: CDR1 MNHEY, CDR2 SMNVEV (reference sequence). V was shortened by 8 bases and J by 6 bases, with 23 bases between the two germline ends. The CDR3 sequence is CASPPAGRGSINEQFF. DNA of the CDR3: TGTGCCAGCCCACCCGCGGGGCGAGGTAGTATCAATGAGCAGTTCTTC.

J is TRBJ2-5 and V is TRBV6-6; D gene unclear. Trimming cost V 6 bases and J 5 bases, with 10 bases left between them. The CDR3 has 12 amino acids. Germline V gene lookup returns CDR1 MNHNY and CDR2 SVGAGI (reference sequence). The CDR3 sequence is CASSSKSETQYF. CDR3 DNA sequence: TGTGCCAGCAGCTCCAAGAGTGAGACCCAGTACTTC.

This clone was picked up a small number of times. This chain connects TRBV6-5 to TRBJ1-6, with unresolved D. The length of the CDR3 is 14 residues. The V end lost 6 bases, the J end lost 9 bases, and 15 bases lay between the germline ends. Germline V gene sequence: CDR1 MNHEY, CDR2 SVGAGI. CDR3 amino acids: CASSGIRSSSPLHF. In nucleotides, the CDR3 is TGTGCCAGCAGCGGGATCCGCTCGAGTTCACCCCTCCACTTT.

The chain combines TRBV27 with TRBJ2-1, with a tentative D call TRBD2 (7 bases). V lost 2 bases to trimming and J lost 10 bases, with 15 bases between them. The CDR3 loop spans 14 amino acids. The germline V gene encodes CDR1 MNHEY and CDR2 SMNVEV (reference sequence). The CDR3 region is CASSLAGARHEQFF. CDR3 DNA: TGTGCCAGCAGTTTAGCGGGGGCGCGACACGAGCAGTTCTTC.

The chain carries TRBV6-6 and TRBJ1-2; no firm D call. CDR3 size: 15 residues. The V gene lost 2 bases and the J gene lost 1 base, with 11 bases spanning the gap. CDR1 MNHNY and CDR2 SVGAGI come from the germline V gene (reference sequence). CDR3 sequence reads: CASSYPSLGNYGYTF. The CDR3 DNA is TGTGCCAGCAGTTACCCTTCCCTAGGTAACTATGGCTACACCTTC.

This chain uses TRBV7-9 with TRBJ2-5; no clear D gene. V was clipped by 5 bases and J by 2 bases, with 9 bases between them. This CDR3 has 13 amino acids. Germline CDR1 reads SEHNR; CDR2 reads FQNEAQ (reference sequence). The CDR3 DNA is TGTGCCAGCAGCCCAAAAATTCAAGAGACCCAGTACTTC. Residues: CASSPKIQETQYF. Combining the CDR3 with reference TRBV7-9 and TRBJ2-5 gives the whole variable domain DTGVSQNPRHKITKRGQNVTFRCDPISEHNRLYWYRQTLGQGPEFLTYFQNEAQLEKSRLLSDRFSAERPKGSFSTLEIQRTEQGDSAMYLCASSPKIQETQYFGPGTRLLVL.

This clone has only one observation. This chain connects TRBV27 to TRBJ2-7, with TRBD2 as a possible D gene (6 bases). CDR3 length equals 14 residues. Germline assignment: CDR1 MNHEY and CDR2 SMNVEV (reference sequence). Trimming cost V 2 bases and J 1 base, with 9 bases left between them. CDR3 bases: TGTGCCAGCAGTTTAAGGGGAGGTTCCTACGAGCAGTACTTC. This gives the protein CASSLRGGSYEQYF.

This chain links TRBV7-6 with TRBJ2-3; D perhaps matches TRBD2 (6 bases). The CDR3 loop spans 15 amino acids. CDR1 and CDR2 from the germline V gene are SGHVS and FNYEAQ. Trimming pared 2 bases from V and 4 bases from J, leaving 13 bases between. The CDR3 is CASSLYGGGADTQYF. CDR3 nucleotide sequence: TGTGCCAGCAGCTTATATGGCGGCGGGGCAGATACGCAGTATTTT.

V usage is TRBV5-4 and J usage is TRBJ1-5; possible D gene TRBD1, 6 bases. Germline CDR1 and CDR2: SGHNT and YYREEE (reference sequence). V lost 4 bases and J lost 6, with 11 bases in between. The CDR3 length is 13 residues. CDR3 DNA: TGTGCCAGCAGCCCGGAACAGGGTCAGCCCCAGCATTTT. This gives the protein CASSPEQGQPQHF.

This chain connects TRBV2 to TRBJ1-2; D is unclear. In germline, CDR1 is SNHLY, CDR2 FYNNEI. This CDR3 has 13 residues. The V and J ends lost 7 bases and 8 bases respectively, with 17 bases between them. The CDR3 sequence: CASTSGRAGGYTF. The DNA of the CDR3 is TGTGCCAGCACCTCCGGGAGGGCGGGAGGCTACACCTTC.

This rearrangement joins TRBV12-5 to TRBJ1-1; tentative D call: TRBD1 (5 bases). Between the trimmed V and J ends, which lost 6 bases and 4 bases, there was a span of 12 bases. The CDR3 extends over 13 amino acids. The germline V gene encodes CDR1 LGHNT and CDR2 FRNRAP. CDR3 coding DNA: TGTGCTAGTGGCCTCGACAGCATCACTGAAGCTTTCTTT. Amino acids: CASGLDSITEAFF.

The chain combines TRBV6-1 with TRBJ1-1, with D unresolved. The CDR3 loop spans 13 amino acids. Germline CDR1 reads MNHNS; CDR2 reads SASEGT. With 7 bases removed from V and 3 bases from J, the gap between germline ends came to 12 bases. CDR3 sequence (DNA): TGTGCCAGCACCCCAGACTTGGACACTGAAGCTTTCTTT. Translating gives CASTPDLDTEAFF.